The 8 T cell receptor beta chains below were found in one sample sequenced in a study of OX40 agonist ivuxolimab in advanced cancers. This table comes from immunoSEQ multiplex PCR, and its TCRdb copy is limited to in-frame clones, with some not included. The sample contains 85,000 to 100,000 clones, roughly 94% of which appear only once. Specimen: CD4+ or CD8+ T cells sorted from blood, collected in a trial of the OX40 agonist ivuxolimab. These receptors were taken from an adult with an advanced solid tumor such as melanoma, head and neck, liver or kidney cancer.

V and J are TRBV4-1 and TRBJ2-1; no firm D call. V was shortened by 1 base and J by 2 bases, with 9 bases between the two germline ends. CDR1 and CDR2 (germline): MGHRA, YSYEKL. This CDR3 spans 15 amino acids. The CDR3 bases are TGCGCCAGCAGCCAAGCGGAGCAGACCTACAATGAGCAGTTCTTC. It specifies CASSQAEQTYNEQFF.

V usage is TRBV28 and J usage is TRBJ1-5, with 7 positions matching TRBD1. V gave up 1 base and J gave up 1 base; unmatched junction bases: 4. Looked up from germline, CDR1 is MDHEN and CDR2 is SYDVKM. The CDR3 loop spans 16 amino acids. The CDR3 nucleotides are TGTGCCAGCAGTTTATCCCCAGGGGGAAGCAATCAGCCCCAGCATTTT. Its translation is CASSLSPGGSNQPQHF.

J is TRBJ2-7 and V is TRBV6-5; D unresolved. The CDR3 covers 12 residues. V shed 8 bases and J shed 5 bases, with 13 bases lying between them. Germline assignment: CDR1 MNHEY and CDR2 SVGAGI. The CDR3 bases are TGTGCCAGCGGTCAATCTAGGGACGAGCAGTACTTC. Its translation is CASGQSRDEQYF.

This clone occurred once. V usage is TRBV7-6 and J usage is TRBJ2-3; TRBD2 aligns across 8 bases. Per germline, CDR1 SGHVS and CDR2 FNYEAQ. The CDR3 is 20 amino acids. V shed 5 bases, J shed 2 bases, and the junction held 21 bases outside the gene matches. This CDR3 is CASSAGGAGDPPEDTDTQYF. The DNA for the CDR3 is TGTGCCAGCAGCGCTGGGGGAGCGGGGGACCCACCTGAAGACACAGATACGCAGTATTTT.

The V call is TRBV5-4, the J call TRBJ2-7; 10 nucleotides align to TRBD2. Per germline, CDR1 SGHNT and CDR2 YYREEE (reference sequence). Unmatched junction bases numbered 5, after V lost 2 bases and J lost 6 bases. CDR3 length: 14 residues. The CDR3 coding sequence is TGTGCCAGCAGCTTACCGGGACTAGCGCCCGAGCAGTACTTC. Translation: CASSLPGLAPEQYF.

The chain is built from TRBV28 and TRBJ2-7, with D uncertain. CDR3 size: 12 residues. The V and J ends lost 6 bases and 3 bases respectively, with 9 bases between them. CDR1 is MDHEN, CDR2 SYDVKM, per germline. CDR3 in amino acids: CASRGNLYEQYF. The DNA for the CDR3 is TGTGCCAGCAGAGGGAACCTCTACGAGCAGTACTTC.

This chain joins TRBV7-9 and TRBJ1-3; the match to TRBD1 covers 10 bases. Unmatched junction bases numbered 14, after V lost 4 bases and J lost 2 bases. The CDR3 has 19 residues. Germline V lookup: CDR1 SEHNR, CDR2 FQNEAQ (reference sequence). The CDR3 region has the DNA TGTGCCAGCAGCTCCCGGGACAGGGGCGCCAGTTGGCCTGGAAACACCATATATTTT. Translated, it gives CASSSRDRGASWPGNTIYF.

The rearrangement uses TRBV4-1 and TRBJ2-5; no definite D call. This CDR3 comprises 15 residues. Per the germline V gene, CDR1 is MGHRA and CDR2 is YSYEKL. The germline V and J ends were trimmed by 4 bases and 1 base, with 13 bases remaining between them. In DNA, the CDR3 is TGCGCCAGCAGCCCTCGATGGGGTGTCCAAGAGACCCAGTACTTC. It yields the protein CASSPRWGVQETQYF.